This T cell receptor (beta chain) was identified in a study of T cell responses to AZD1222 COVID-19 vaccine. Trimming took 0 bases from V and 7 from J, leaving 11 bases between them. The CDR3 consists of 14 residues. Per the germline V gene, CDR1 is SGHAT and CDR2 is FQNNGV. The table came from immunoSEQ multiplex PCR; TCRdb's copy has only in-frame clones and leaves some out. The data contain 130,000 or so clones, 93% of them singletons. The receptor was derived from an adult in good health. The V call is TRBV11-2, the J call TRBJ2-3, with no clear D. Sample: peripheral blood, taken on day 0 of AZD1222 vaccination. CDR3 region: CASSLDRGWNTQYF. The CDR3, as DNA: TGTGCCAGCAGCTTAGACAGAGGTTGGAATACGCAGTATTTT.